This TCR beta chain was sequenced for a study of tumor-infiltrating lymphocytes in primary liver carcinoma. Study in general: The study included patients who were men and women aged 30 to 69 years.

The CDR3 consists of 17 residues. Germline CDR1 SGHAT, CDR2 FQDESV (reference sequence). About this clonotype itself: Sequence at one end of the junction differs from germline and may be a read error.

Germline DNA was extracted alongside blood RNA, which was obtained from unsorted whole blood. Total RNA (roughly 530 ng) served as template for TCR beta cDNA synthesis primed by a constant-region primer. The TCR beta library was amplified through three nested multiplex PCR rounds in a modified ARM-PCR procedure. Both of the initial two PCR rounds ran for around 9 cycles and employed TRBV1-TRBV30 forward primers alongside a C-beta reverse primer. Each CDR3 protein gets one entry after TCRdb re-called the multiplex PCR reads with MiXCR. The sample has approximately 330,000 distinct CDR3 sequences, around three fifths seen once.

This chain joins TRBV11-1 and TRBJ2-3; D remains ambiguous. This clonotype was sampled from a man aged 35 to 55 with primary liver carcinoma and hepatitis B virus infection. Sequenced material: peripheral blood. In DNA form, the CDR3 reads TGTGCCAGCAGCTTATCTTCATTTGAACAGAACACAGATACGCGGTATTTT. Its translation: CASSLSSFEQNTDTRYF.